These 20 T cell receptor beta chains were all obtained from the same sample, sequenced in a study of T cell changes during pregnancy in multiple sclerosis. Measured with immunoSEQ multiplex PCR; TCRdb has only the in-frame clones, and not every one. Of roughly 53,000 clones in the sample, roughly 93% are singletons; the top ten hold 0.3% to 0.45%. This material consisted of CD4+ T cells from peripheral blood mononuclear cells, taken in the second trimester of pregnancy. These receptors were obtained from a female donor in good health, enrolled as a control in a pregnancy study.

This chain joins TRBV6-5 and TRBJ2-3; 11 bases are a match to TRBD2. From germline, CDR1 is MNHEY and CDR2 SVGAGI. The CDR3 sequence is 14 residues long. V dropped 6 bases and J dropped 1; count of bases not matched to a gene: 0. CDR3 sequence (DNA): TGTGCCAGCAGGACTAGCGGGGGCACAGATACGCAGTATTTT. Translation: CASRTSGGTDTQYF.

This chain connects TRBV19 to TRBJ1-4, with TRBD1 matching 7 bases. Unmatched junction bases numbered 6, after V lost 1 base and J lost 4 bases. This CDR3 contains 16 residues. The germline gives CDR1 LNHDA, CDR2 SQIVND (reference sequence). This chain's CDR3 is CASSIGGQAYNEKLFF. In DNA form, the CDR3 reads TGTGCCAGTAGTATAGGAGGACAGGCTTATAATGAAAAACTGTTTTTT.

This clone was seen just once. This chain uses TRBV5-1 with TRBJ2-1; D ambiguous. Germline lookup yields CDR1 SGHRS and CDR2 YFSETQ. This CDR3 is 16 amino acids long. Between the trimmed V and J ends, which lost 2 bases and 1 base, there was a span of 13 bases. Written as DNA, the CDR3 is TGCGCCAGCAGCTTTGATAATGTTGAGTCCTACAATGAGCAGTTCTTC. Translating it yields CASSFDNVESYNEQFF.

The chain joins TRBV5-8 to TRBJ1-5; no definite D call. The CDR3 runs 12 residues. From germline, CDR1 is SGHTS and CDR2 YDEGEE. The V gene lost 1 base and the J gene lost 6 bases, with 5 bases spanning the gap. CDR3 sequence reads: CASSLLSQPQHF. In nucleotides, the CDR3 is TGTGCCAGCAGCTTGTTGAGTCAGCCCCAGCATTTT.

J is TRBJ2-5 and V is TRBV25-1; possible D gene TRBD1, 6 bases. The CDR3 extends over 13 amino acids. The germline V gene has CDR1 MGHDK and CDR2 SYGVNS. V was pared by 4 bases and J by 5 bases, with 11 bases between. CDR3 nucleotide sequence: TGTGCCAGCAGTGGGGGGCTAAGGGAGACCCAGTACTTC. It encodes CASSGGLRETQYF.

The rearrangement joins TRBV9 to TRBJ2-3, with 9 bases identical to TRBD1. Trimming cost V 4 bases and J 5 bases; bases outside gene matches: 8. This CDR3 is built from 15 residues. Germline CDR1 SGDLS, CDR2 YYNGEE. For the CDR3, the DNA is TGTGCCAGCAGCTCCCGGACAGGGGACTTAGATACGCAGTATTTT. Protein product: CASSSRTGDLDTQYF.

The chain carries TRBV7-2 and TRBJ2-7; D uncertain. The CDR3 runs to 14 residues. CDR1 SGHTA and CDR2 FQGNSA come from the germline V gene. The ends were cut back, 5 bases at V and 2 bases at J, with 13 bases in the middle. The DNA for the CDR3 is TGTGCCAGCAGCGGCGACACGTCTGCCTACGAGCAGTACTTC. Its translation is CASSGDTSAYEQYF.

The chain recombines TRBV5-1 with TRBJ2-2; D might be TRBD1 (6 bases). V was pared by 0 bases and J by 3 bases, with 12 bases between. This CDR3 is built from 16 residues. The germline V gene has CDR1 SGHRS and CDR2 YFSETQ. For the CDR3, the DNA is TGCGCCAGCAGCTTGGATGGCAGGGGCTACACCGGGGAGCTGTTTTTT. Translation: CASSLDGRGYTGELFF.

The chain links TRBV16 to TRBJ1-6; 9 bases match TRBD1. V trimming: 0 bases; J trimming: 6 bases; junction bases outside the gene matches: 6. CDR1 and CDR2 (germline): KGHSY, FQNENV. The CDR3 runs to 17 residues. The CDR3 loop is CASSQSRGQGGNSPLHF. The CDR3 coding sequence is TGTGCCAGCAGCCAATCTAGGGGACAGGGAGGTAATTCACCCCTCCACTTT.

This chain uses TRBV5-1 with TRBJ2-7; the match to TRBD1 covers 9 bases. The ends lost 4 bases at V and 1 base at J; junction bases unmatched: 3. CDR1 and CDR2 from the germline V gene are SGHRS and YFSETQ. The length of the CDR3 is 14 residues. The CDR3 here is CASSKGTGSYEQYF. The DNA of the CDR3 is TGCGCCAGCAGCAAGGGGACAGGGTCCTACGAGCAGTACTTC.

This clone was recorded once. The chain has TRBV19 and TRBJ1-3; possible D gene TRBD1, 6 bases. V was shortened by 2 bases and J by 8 bases, with 13 bases between the two germline ends. The CDR3 sequence is 14 residues long. CDR1 and CDR2 (germline): LNHDA, SQIVND (reference sequence). CDR3: CASSITGLGDTIYF. The CDR3 nucleotides are TGTGCCAGTAGTATAACAGGGCTGGGAGACACCATATATTTT. The whole variable domain, remainder taken from reference TRBV19 and TRBJ1-3, is DGGITQSPKYLFRKEGQNVTLSCEQNLNHDAMYWYRQDPGQGLRLIYYSQIVNDFQKGDIAEGYSVSREKKESFPLTVTSAQKNPTAFYLCASSITGLGDTIYFGEGSWLTVV.

The J gene is TRBJ1-1, the V gene TRBV19; no clear D. From germline, CDR1 is LNHDA and CDR2 SQIVND (reference sequence). This CDR3 is 13 amino acids long. V gave up 5 bases and J gave up 5 bases, with 12 bases separating them. This CDR3 is CASSSFPGTEAFF. The CDR3 DNA is TGTGCCAGTAGTTCATTTCCGGGGACTGAAGCTTTCTTT.

The V call is TRBV30, the J call TRBJ1-2; D is undetermined. There are 14 residues in the CDR3. V was shortened by 3 bases and J by 3 bases, with 14 bases between the two germline ends. The germline CDR1 and CDR2 sequences are GTSNPN and SVGIG (reference sequence). For the CDR3, the DNA is TGTGCCTGGAGGGGAGGGTACCCCCACTATGGCTACACCTTC. This encodes CAWRGGYPHYGYTF.

This clone was seen more than once but under ten times. The chain is built from TRBV5-5 and TRBJ2-1; no clear D gene. The germline V gene has CDR1 SGHKS and CDR2 YYEKEE (reference sequence). The CDR3 has 17 residues. V was clipped by 2 bases and J by 0 bases, with 15 bases between them. Here the CDR3 reads CASSLLSSESSYNEQFF. The CDR3, as DNA: TGTGCCAGCAGCTTATTAAGCTCCGAGAGCTCCTACAATGAGCAGTTCTTC.

This clone came up a few times. The gene calls are TRBV10-3 and TRBJ1-1; D gene uncertain. CDR1 is ENHRY, CDR2 SYGVKD, per germline. V was trimmed by 0 bases and J by 4 bases, leaving 6 bases between them. The CDR3 sequence is 13 residues long. The CDR3 reads CAISESPGTEAFF. In DNA, the CDR3 is TGTGCCATCAGTGAGTCTCCGGGCACTGAAGCTTTCTTT.

V usage is TRBV2 and J usage is TRBJ1-4, with TRBD1 matching 7 bases. CDR1 and CDR2 from the germline V gene are SNHLY and FYNNEI. This CDR3 is built from 15 residues. Losses at the gene ends were 4 bases for V and 5 bases for J; bases not matched to a gene: 7. The CDR3 region is CASSVEQGTNEKLFF. The DNA of the CDR3 is TGTGCCAGCAGTGTAGAACAGGGGACAAATGAAAAACTGTTTTTT.

V is TRBV6-5 and J is TRBJ1-1; tentatively, D is TRBD1 (5 bases). This CDR3 is built from 14 residues. Trimming cost V 7 bases and J 3 bases, with 15 bases left between them. From germline, CDR1 is MNHEY and CDR2 SVGAGI. The CDR3 nucleotides are TGTGCCAGCACCCTTATTGGGGGGGACACTGAAGCTTTCTTT. Protein: CASTLIGGDTEAFF.

V and J are TRBV13 and TRBJ2-3; 10 bases agree with TRBD2. V dropped 0 bases and J dropped 7; count of bases not matched to a gene: 4. Per germline, CDR1 PRHDT and CDR2 FYEKMQ (reference sequence). This CDR3 comprises 15 residues. CDR3: CASSLGASGGNTQYF. CDR3 in DNA: TGTGCCAGCAGCTTAGGAGCTAGCGGGGGAAATACGCAGTATTTT.

The J gene is TRBJ1-5, the V gene TRBV6-1; no clear D. The CDR3 runs 18 residues. V lost 1 base and J 5 bases, leaving 21 bases between the germline ends. The germline V gene has CDR1 MNHNS and CDR2 SASEGT. CDR3 loop: CASSEGGVLSVWDQPQHF. The DNA of the CDR3 is TGTGCCAGCAGTGAAGGCGGGGTCCTTAGTGTGTGGGATCAGCCCCAGCATTTT.

The V and J genes are TRBV5-6 and TRBJ1-2; 11 bases are a match to TRBD1. Germline V CDR1 and CDR2: SGHDT, YYEEEE. This CDR3 region has 15 residues. V lost 6 bases, J lost 6 bases, and 10 bases stayed unmatched. CDR3 in amino acids: CASTLRTGGEDGYTF. DNA of the CDR3: TGTGCCAGCACCCTGAGGACAGGGGGCGAGGATGGCTACACCTTC.